This T cell receptor beta chain was recorded in a study of blood T cell repertoires in COVID-19 (dated by TCRdb to the early 2020s). For context, the study as a whole: Samples covering the acute and convalescent phases of COVID-19 were provided by collaborators in the United States, Italy and Spain. Subjects who had been exposed to COVID-19, were actively infected with it, or had recovered from it provided the deeply sampled blood TCRbeta repertoires that made up the dataset. HLA class I and class II types, where available, came from metadata supplied by the sample provider rather than from assay-based typing. Sample metadata almost always included a de-identified subject ID, COVID-19 status, age in years and sex. The prospective study material was composed of cDNA or gDNA derived from T cells, B-cell-depleted T cells, or PBMCs. The samples were drawn from two sources: the first 160 participants of the ongoing ImmuneRACE study, and approximately 1,300 subjects contributed by 6 global collaborators. The repertoires were made available in a free public database intended to serve as a resource for research on the immune response to SARS-CoV-2. What the authors observed across the whole study: The amount of clinical and demographic metadata varied by source and participant and was provided uncurated.

The immunoSEQ Assay, a bias-controlled multiplex PCR, was used to amplify TCRbeta CDR3 regions from genomic DNA. Under the source paper's analysis protocol: The number of nucleated cells in each sample was estimated from the amplification of reference gene primers within the assay. Sequence reads were collapsed and filtered to measure the absolute abundance of every unique TCRbeta CDR3 rearrangement. For each sample, productive Simpson clonality was calculated by taking the square root of Simpson's diversity index across productive rearrangements. Drawn from immuneACCESS, this table holds only the in-frame rearrangements with V and J called that TCRdb kept. Clones are partly lost; checked studies trace under half to an unresolved V gene and leave the rest unexplained. V and J calls and clone size are copied from that table; D and trimming were computed from the DNA. Counted in this sample were tens of thousands of clones; 85% to 95% of them appeared once. Approximately 0.88% of the sample goes to the ten largest clones.

As to this clone: Its antigen remains unidentified. The sample holds no much larger clone one base away, and base qualities are not on file.

Collaborating institutions collected whole blood in K2EDTA tubes following their own protocols. For TCRbeta analysis, collaborators shipped samples as frozen whole blood, isolated PBMCs, or DNA extracted from either of those sample types. This TCR derives from a male donor with active COVID-19. Sequenced input: peripheral blood.

CDR3 loop: CASSQSGHTGELFF. Here is the DNA: TGTGCCAGCAGCCAATCAGGTCACACCGGGGAGCTGTTTTTT. The chain links TRBV4-2 with TRBJ2-2; the D gene lacks a confident call. In the germline V gene, CDR1 corresponds to LGHNA and CDR2 to YNFKEQ. Between the V and J ends, shortened by 2 bases and 3 bases respectively, the junction contains 7 bases. From the cysteine through the phenylalanine, the CDR3 covers 14 amino acids. The sequence is cut down to CDR3 DNA, 42 bases in frame from base 1.